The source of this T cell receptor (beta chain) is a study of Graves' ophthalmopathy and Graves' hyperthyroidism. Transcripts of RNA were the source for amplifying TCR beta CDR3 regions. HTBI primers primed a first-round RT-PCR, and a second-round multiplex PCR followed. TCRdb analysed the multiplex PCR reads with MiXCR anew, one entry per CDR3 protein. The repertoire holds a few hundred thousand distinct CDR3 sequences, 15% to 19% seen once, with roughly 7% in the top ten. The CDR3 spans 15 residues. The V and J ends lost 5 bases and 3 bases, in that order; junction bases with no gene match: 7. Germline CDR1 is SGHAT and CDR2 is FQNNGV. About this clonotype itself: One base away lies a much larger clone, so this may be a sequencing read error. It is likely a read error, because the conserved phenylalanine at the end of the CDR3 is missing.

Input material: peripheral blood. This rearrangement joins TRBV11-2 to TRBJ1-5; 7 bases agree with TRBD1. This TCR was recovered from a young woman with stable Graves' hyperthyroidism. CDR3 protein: CASSPTGTANQPQHL. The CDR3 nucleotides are TGTGCCAGCAGCCCAACCGGGACAGCCAATCAGCCCCAGCATTTG.